This T cell receptor (beta chain) was observed in a study of T cell responses to AZD1222 COVID-19 vaccine. Study findings and constraints: White British donors predominated, females outnumbered males, and clonal diversity was possibly underestimated. Baseline seropositives among AZD1222 recipients totaled only five to seven.

This clone showed up just once. Antigen: not known. The CDR3 contains 15 residues. The germline gives CDR1 LGHNT, CDR2 FRNRAP. V lost 2 bases to trimming and J lost 4 bases, with 11 bases between them. The method was immunoSEQ multiplex PCR; TCRdb's version includes in-frame clones alone and lacks a portion of them. The table has some 170,000 clones, approximately 92% seen once. The clonotype originates from an adult in good health. The sample in question was peripheral blood, obtained on day 0 of AZD1222 vaccination. The chain is built from TRBV12-5 and TRBJ1-4; D is undetermined. CDR3 sequence (DNA): TGTGCTAGTGGTTTGATTCCCAGACGTAATGAAAAACTGTTTTTT. It yields the protein CASGLIPRRNEKLFF.